Here is one T cell receptor beta chain with its context. It has no known antigen specificity. The data were obtained in a study of CXCR3-negative and CXCR3-positive naive CD8 T cells (dated by TCRdb to about 2019). As for the study more broadly: In total, roughly 130 million TRB reads were obtained, corresponding to roughly 1.5 +/- 0.3 million reads per library. Naive subsets from roughly 5 donors and memory cells from 3 donors were included in the TRBV-TRBJ cluster analysis. Diversity and physicochemical repertoire analyses covered 11 donors pooled from two independent experiments.

For each CD8+ T cell subset, flow sorting was done in triplicate, and about 300,000 cells per subset went directly into RLT lysis buffer. To keep memory contaminants out, a stringent definition of naive CD8+ T cells was applied: CD45RO-CCR7+CD27+CD95-. Standard density gradient centrifugation was used to isolate peripheral blood mononuclear cells from buffy coats. A FACSAria III was used to flow-sort naive CXCR3-negative and CXCR3-positive CD8+ T cells. Total RNA was extracted from sorted cells using an RNeasy Mini Kit. Paper-wide results and their limitations: Compared with CXCR3-negative naive cells, CXCR3-positive naive cells had TRB CDR3s with higher hydrophobicity (lower Kidera factor 4), lower energy, and higher strength and volume indices. Because surface CD5, which has been linked to self-reactivity in mice, was comparable between naive subsets, TCR interaction strength was also inferred from TRB CDR3 physicochemical properties. Freshly isolated PBMCs were used for most assays because CXCR3 expression partially decreased after cryopreservation. Naive CXCR3-negative and CXCR3-positive cells from the same donor showed similar TRBV-TRBJ usage, whereas memory cells showed distinct patterns. Comparably high repertoire diversity was found in both naive subsets, whereas much lower repertoire diversity was found in memory CD8+ T cells.

From the cysteine through the phenylalanine, the CDR3 covers 17 amino acids. The DNA is unrecorded. CDR1 and CDR2 are read off the germline V gene as SGHDN and FVKESK. The listed sequencing device is NextSeq 550. The Human TCR Profiling Kit (MiLaboratory) was used to prepare UMI-labeled 5' RACE TRB cDNA libraries. cDNA synthesis used the entire amount of extracted RNA, and PCR amplification then used the entire amount of cDNA produced. Libraries were prepared in parallel with an identical number of PCR cycles. The paper's processing steps were these. MIGEC and MiXCR extracted about 50,000 +/- 10,000 unique UMI-labeled TRB cDNA molecules per library, requiring at least two reads per UMI. An average of approximately 40,000 +/- 10,000 functional in-frame TRB CDR3 nucleotide clonotypes without stop codons was found per library. After each sample was downsampled to 5000 UMI-labeled TRB molecules, VDJtools was used to calculate diversity metrics such as normalized Shannon-Wiener and Chao1. VDJtools was used to calculate clonotype-size-weighted physicochemical properties of the central five CDR3 residues, namely interaction energy, strength, volume and Kidera factor 4. One entry per CDR3 protein sequence results from the TCRdb reprocessing of the reads, with DNA left out. The V and J calls come from TCRdb's annotation, not from the publication. This sample's table contains tens of thousands of distinct CDR3 sequences. 0.82% of the sample comes from the top ten.

The receptor chain draws on TRBV14 and TRBJ2-1; TCRdb reports TRBD1, a call that lacks DNA to check it against. The sample comprised naive CXCR3+ CD8+ T cells from blood. The cell subset or site label, read with the paper, signifies: CD45RO-CCR7+CD27+CD95- naive CD8+ T cells expressing CXCR3 (TNR3+). The clonotype comes from a human donor in good health. Some clones in this sample may be carry-over from other donors' samples. CDR3 sequence: CASSPGQGVILGNEQFF.